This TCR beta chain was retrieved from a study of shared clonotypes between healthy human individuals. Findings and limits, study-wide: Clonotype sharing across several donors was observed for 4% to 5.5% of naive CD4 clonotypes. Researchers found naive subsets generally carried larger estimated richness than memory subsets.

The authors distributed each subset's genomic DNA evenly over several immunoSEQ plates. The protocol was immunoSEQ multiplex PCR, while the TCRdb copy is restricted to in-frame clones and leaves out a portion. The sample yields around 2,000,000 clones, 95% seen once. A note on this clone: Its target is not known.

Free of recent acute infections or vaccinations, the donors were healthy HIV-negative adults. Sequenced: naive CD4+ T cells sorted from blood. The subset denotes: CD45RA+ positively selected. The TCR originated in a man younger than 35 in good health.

The CDR3 protein is CASGGLADYEQYF. CDR3 DNA sequence: TGTGCCTCCGGGGGGCTGGCCGACTACGAGCAGTACTTC. The chain has TRBV28 and TRBJ2-7, with a possible D match to TRBD2 (7 bases). This CDR3 contains 13 residues. Per germline, CDR1 MDHEN and CDR2 SYDVKM. V was cut by 11 bases and J by 3 bases, with 17 bases left in between.